The 15 T cell receptor beta chains below come from one sample, sequenced in a study of control samples from healthy donors and cancer patients. Method: immunoSEQ multiplex PCR; TCRdb's copy keeps in-frame clones and lacks some. The data hold 55,000 to 90,000 clones, with roughly 84% observed a single time. The sequenced material came from blood. The receptors shown here come from a man in his fifties or sixties in good health.

This chain uses TRBV5-4 with TRBJ1-4, with 10 bases lining up with TRBD1. The V segment lost 1 base and the J segment 8 bases; nucleotides outside the gene matches: 11. Germline assignment: CDR1 SGHNT and CDR2 YYREEE (reference sequence). This CDR3 contains 17 residues. CDR3 bases: TGTGCCAGCAGCTTGAGGGAATCGGGACAGGGGAAGGAAAAACTGTTTTTT. Translated: CASSLRESGQGKEKLFF.

The chain links TRBV7-3 to TRBJ2-5; unclear D gene. CDR1 is SGHTA and CDR2 is FQGTGA in the germline V gene. This CDR3 is 12 amino acids long. V was shortened by 1 base and J by 5 bases, with 5 bases between the two germline ends. The CDR3 bases are TGTGCCAGCAGCTTAAACGGGGAGACCCAGTACTTC. Amino acids: CASSLNGETQYF.

The chain has TRBV13 and TRBJ1-5; 7 nucleotides align to TRBD1. V gave up 0 bases and J gave up 1 base; unmatched junction bases: 6. This CDR3 region has 17 residues. The germline V gene encodes CDR1 PRHDT and CDR2 FYEKMQ (reference sequence). As DNA, the CDR3 is TGTGCCAGCAGCTTAGGAAAAGGGGGCGGGAGCAATCAGCCCCAGCATTTT. This codes for CASSLGKGGGSNQPQHF.

This clone was seen a single time. The rearrangement joins TRBV14 to TRBJ1-6; maybe TRBD1 (6 bases). Germline V gives CDR1 SGHDN, CDR2 FVKESK. Trimming stripped 4 bases from V and 6 bases from J, with 10 bases between. The CDR3 totals 14 residues. CDR3 residues: CASSPQQGNSPLHF. The CDR3 bases are TGTGCCAGCAGCCCGCAACAGGGTAATTCACCCCTCCACTTT.

This rearrangement joins TRBV7-9 to TRBJ2-2, with no clear D. V dropped 6 bases and J dropped 8 bases, with 19 bases sitting between them. Germline V lookup: CDR1 SEHNR, CDR2 FQNEAQ (reference sequence). The CDR3 runs to 15 residues. The CDR3 DNA reads TGTGCCAGCAGTCCCATAAGGAGCGTTGGGGGGGAGCTGTTTTTT. Translated: CASSPIRSVGGELFF.

The chain recombines TRBV4-1 with TRBJ2-7; D remains unclear. The germline CDR1 and CDR2 sequences are MGHRA and YSYEKL. V shed 1 base and J shed 1 base, with 11 bases lying between them. The CDR3 is 15 amino acids. The CDR3 region is CASSQATTRSYEQYF. CDR3 bases: TGCGCCAGCAGCCAAGCCACCACTCGATCCTACGAGCAGTACTTC.

The chain is built from TRBV13 and TRBJ2-1; 9 bases fit TRBD2. V lost 8 bases, J lost 7 bases, and 6 bases stayed unmatched. The CDR3 is 13 amino acids. Germline V lookup: CDR1 PRHDT, CDR2 FYEKMQ (reference sequence). CDR3 protein: CASLSSGMNEQFF. CDR3 DNA sequence: TGTGCCAGCCTATCTAGCGGGATGAATGAGCAGTTCTTC.

The J gene is TRBJ2-7, the V gene TRBV7-9; D remains unclear. V was cut by 3 bases and J by 3 bases, with 6 bases left in between. CDR1 and CDR2 (germline): SEHNR, FQNEAQ (reference sequence). The CDR3 covers 12 residues. For the CDR3, the DNA is TGTGCCAGCAGCTTCCATGGCTACGAGCAGTACTTC. Protein: CASSFHGYEQYF.

The chain uses TRBV24-1 and TRBJ1-1; TRBD1 might be the D (6 bases). V dropped 5 bases and J dropped 6 bases, with 9 bases sitting between them. This CDR3 has 12 residues. Germline V gives CDR1 KGHDR, CDR2 SFDVKD. The CDR3 nucleotides are TGTGCCACCAGTGTTGGGGGCGCTGAAGCTTTCTTT. Protein sequence: CATSVGGAEAFF.

This clone was recorded only once. One junction end disagrees with the germline gene, perhaps due to a read error. The J gene is TRBJ2-2, the V gene TRBV27, with 14 bases lining up with TRBD2. The CDR3 covers 20 residues. Germline V gene sequence: CDR1 MNHEY, CDR2 SMNVEV (reference sequence). The DNA of the CDR3 is TGTGCCAGCAGTTTAGGTAAGGGACTAGCGGGAGAGGGGAACCCCGGGGAGCTGTTTTTT. It codes for CASSLGKGLAGEGNPGELFF.

V gene TRBV5-1 combines with J gene TRBJ2-7; 12 nucleotides agree with TRBD2. This CDR3 has 17 amino acids. Trimming cost V 4 bases and J 4 bases; bases outside gene matches: 12. Germline assignment: CDR1 SGHRS and CDR2 YFSETQ. CDR3 DNA: TGCGCCAGCAGCCAACTAGCGGGGGGCCTTCTAAGTTACGAGCAGTACTTC. Its translation is CASSQLAGGLLSYEQYF.

This chain uses TRBV29-1 with TRBJ2-7, with 7 bases identical to TRBD1. The germline V gene encodes CDR1 SQVTM and CDR2 ANQGSEA. CDR3 length: 15 amino acids. V shed 3 bases and J 6 bases; nucleotides not matched to a gene: 14. CDR3 in amino acids: CSVDSDREILPEQYF. In nucleotides, the CDR3 is TGCAGCGTTGATAGCGACAGGGAAATTCTTCCCGAGCAGTACTTC.

This sequence joins TRBV7-3 and TRBJ2-5; no definite D call. The CDR3 runs 13 residues. V lost 5 bases and J lost 1, with 8 bases in between. Germline CDR1 is SGHTA and CDR2 is FQGTGA. The CDR3 spells CASSPSPQETQYF. The DNA for the CDR3 is TGTGCCAGCAGCCCATCCCCCCAAGAGACCCAGTACTTC.

The rearrangement joins TRBV5-1 to TRBJ1-6, with TRBD1 matching over 9 bases. The CDR3 loop spans 18 amino acids. V lost 4 bases to trimming and J lost 5 bases; unmatched junction nucleotides: 13. Germline V gene data show CDR1 as SGHRS and CDR2 as YFSETQ. The CDR3 sequence is CASSILIRGQGNNSPLHF. The CDR3 DNA reads TGCGCCAGCAGCATCCTCATACGAGGACAGGGGAATAATTCACCCCTCCACTTT.

The chain is built from TRBV6-2 or TRBV6-3 and TRBJ2-3, with D perhaps matching TRBD2 (6 bases). The V gene's germline CDR1 is MNHEY and CDR2 SVGEGT. CDR3 length equals 13 residues. With 0 bases removed from V and 6 bases from J, the gap between germline ends came to 7 bases. The CDR3 region is CASSYSGLDTQYF. DNA of the CDR3: TGTGCCAGCAGTTACTCGGGACTTGATACGCAGTATTTT.